A single sample is the source of the 30 T cell receptor beta chains below, sequenced in a study of blood T cell repertoires in COVID-19. Clones were sequenced by immunoSEQ multiplex PCR, and TCRdb holds only the in-frame ones, with some missing. The table includes some 240,000 clones, about 90% detected once. The specimen sequenced was peripheral blood. These receptors were obtained from a woman aged 55-69 years with COVID-19, enrolled during active disease.

The chain uses TRBV5-6 and TRBJ2-7; D is perhaps TRBD1 (6 bases). Trimming pared 5 bases from V and 6 bases from J, leaving 15 bases between. CDR1 and CDR2 (germline): SGHDT, YYEEEE. This CDR3 is built from 13 residues. The CDR3 reads CASSNTGFSEQYF. The CDR3 nucleotides read TGTGCCAGCAGTAATACAGGGTTCTCCGAGCAGTACTTC.

V and J are TRBV7-2 and TRBJ2-3; D is ambiguous. Germline V lookup: CDR1 SGHTA, CDR2 FQGNSA. The germline V and J ends were trimmed by 1 base and 2 bases, with 10 bases remaining between them. This CDR3 is 15 amino acids long. The CDR3 sequence is CASSLGYSITDTQYF. CDR3 in DNA: TGTGCCAGCAGCTTAGGTTACTCGATCACAGATACGCAGTATTTT. Using reference TRBV7-2 and TRBJ2-3 for the parts outside the CDR3, the full variable domain is GAGVSQSPSNKVTEKGKDVELRCDPISGHTALYWYRQSLGQGLEFLIYFQGNSAPDKSGLPSDRFSAERTGGSVSTLTIQRTQQEDSAVYLCASSLGYSITDTQYFGPGTRLTVL.

V usage is TRBV20-1 and J usage is TRBJ2-2; no clear D. Trimming took 6 bases from V and 1 from J, leaving 9 bases between them. This CDR3 spans 13 amino acids. Germline-derived CDR1 and CDR2 are DFQATT and SNEGSKA (reference sequence). For the CDR3, the DNA is TGCAGTGCCAGTCGACAGAACACCGGGGAGCTGTTTTTT. Amino acids: CSASRQNTGELFF.

The V call is TRBV15, the J call TRBJ1-4; TRBD1 aligns across 9 bases. CDR3 length: 14 residues. V shed 6 bases and J 8 bases; nucleotides not matched to a gene: 7. Germline assignment: CDR1 LNHNV and CDR2 YYDKDF (reference sequence). The CDR3 loop is CATRPGQGGEKLFF. CDR3 DNA sequence: TGTGCCACCAGGCCGGGACAGGGAGGCGAAAAACTGTTTTTT.

This sequence joins TRBV2 and TRBJ1-2; the D gene is possibly TRBD1 (6 bases). The CDR3 contains 13 residues. The germline V and J ends were trimmed by 6 bases and 4 bases, with 12 bases remaining between them. Germline CDR1 SNHLY, CDR2 FYNNEI. CDR3 sequence (DNA): TGTGCCAGCAGGACAGGAGGCCTCTATGGCTACACCTTC. It translates to CASRTGGLYGYTF. Full variable domain (missing parts from reference TRBV2 and TRBJ1-2): EPEVTQTPSHQVTQMGQEVILRCVPISNHLYFYWYRQILGQKVEFLVSFYNNEISEKSEIFDDQFSVERPDGSNFTLKIRSTKLEDSAMYFCASRTGGLYGYTFGSGTRLTVV.

The chain joins TRBV6-5 to TRBJ1-2; D unresolved. V was clipped by 0 bases and J by 0 bases, with 5 bases between them. The CDR3 loop spans 14 amino acids. CDR1 and CDR2 (germline): MNHEY, SVGAGI. As DNA, the CDR3 is TGTGCCAGCAGTTACTCAACAGCTAACTATGGCTACACCTTC. It is translated as CASSYSTANYGYTF.

The J gene is TRBJ2-3, the V gene TRBV19, with 12 bases that match TRBD1. Per the germline V gene, CDR1 is LNHDA and CDR2 is SQIVND (reference sequence). The CDR3 is 16 residues long. The V segment lost 6 bases and the J segment 4 bases; nucleotides outside the gene matches: 8. CDR3 region: CASSEGTGGDADTQYF. CDR3 DNA: TGTGCCAGTAGCGAGGGGACAGGGGGCGACGCAGATACGCAGTATTTT.

The chain joins TRBV28 to TRBJ2-7; D gene ambiguous. From germline, CDR1 is MDHEN and CDR2 SYDVKM. The CDR3 extends over 14 amino acids. V was shortened by 2 bases and J by 7 bases, with 15 bases between the two germline ends. For the CDR3, the DNA is TGTGCCAGCAGTTTACTTGCCAGGCAAGGAGAGCAGTACTTC. Protein product: CASSLLARQGEQYF.

V gene TRBV6-5 combines with J gene TRBJ2-1, with a weak D call TRBD1 (6 bases). This CDR3 region has 15 residues. V was clipped by 1 base and J by 3 bases, with 10 bases between them. Germline CDR1 reads MNHEY; CDR2 reads SVGAGI. CDR3 amino acids: CASSYWGRLYNEQFF. CDR3 sequence (DNA): TGTGCCAGCAGTTACTGGGGGCGCCTCTACAATGAGCAGTTCTTC.

The rearrangement joins TRBV5-1 to TRBJ1-1; unclear D gene. The CDR3 totals 16 residues. V shed 4 bases and J shed 1 base, with 17 bases lying between them. The germline V gene encodes CDR1 SGHRS and CDR2 YFSETQ. The CDR3 DNA sequence: TGCGCCAGCAGCCAATCGCAGCGGTCGGGGAACACTGAAGCTTTCTTT. It encodes CASSQSQRSGNTEAFF.

The J gene is TRBJ1-2, the V gene TRBV12-5; 7 positions agree with TRBD1. This CDR3 spans 18 amino acids. Germline V gives CDR1 LGHNT, CDR2 FRNRAP. V dropped 0 bases and J dropped 5; count of bases not matched to a gene: 15. The CDR3 DNA follows: TGTGCTAGTGGTTTGGTCTCACCGGGACAGCTCCCTCTTTATGGCTACACCTTC. Translated: CASGLVSPGQLPLYGYTF.

The J gene is TRBJ1-1, the V gene TRBV6-5; perhaps TRBD1 as D (6 bases). Germline V lookup: CDR1 MNHEY, CDR2 SVGAGI. Trimming stripped 8 bases from V and 4 bases from J, with 17 bases between. CDR3 length equals 14 residues. The CDR3 bases are TGTGCCAGCCTCGCGGGGGGGCAGTTCACTGAAGCTTTCTTT. Its translation is CASLAGGQFTEAFF.

The chain combines TRBV9 with TRBJ1-1; D is undetermined. This CDR3 comprises 13 residues. Germline V gives CDR1 SGDLS, CDR2 YYNGEE. The V end was cut by 4 bases, the J end by 3 bases, with 10 bases between. CDR3 coding DNA: TGTGCCAGCAGCCGACTCGGGGACACTGAAGCTTTCTTT. It is translated as CASSRLGDTEAFF.

V and J are TRBV5-6 and TRBJ2-3, with unresolved D. V shed 7 bases and J shed 0 bases, with 3 bases lying between them. There are 11 residues in the CDR3. CDR1 and CDR2 (germline): SGHDT, YYEEEE. DNA for the CDR3: TGTGCCAGCCGTAGCACAGATACGCAGTATTTT. This sequence encodes CASRSTDTQYF.

Concerning this clone itself: A junction end diverges from the germline sequence, so it may reflect a read error. The chain carries TRBV7-7 and TRBJ2-2, with TRBD1 identical over 9 bases. The CDR3 is made up of 16 amino acids. Germline CDR1 is SSHAT and CDR2 is FNYEAQ (reference sequence). This CDR3 reads CASSYRGPPNTGELFF. CDR3 DNA: TGTGCTAGCAGCTACAGGGGGCCCCCGAACACCGGGGAGCTGTTTTTT.

The chain links TRBV3-1 (or the pseudogene TRBV3-2) to TRBJ2-6, with D perhaps TRBD2 (5 bases). The CDR3 is 15 residues long. Looked up from germline, CDR1 is LGHDT and CDR2 is YNNKEL (reference sequence). Trimming removed 4 bases at V and 1 base at J, with 8 bases between. CDR3 nucleotide sequence: TGTGCCAGCAGCCCCCGGGGTTCTGGGGCCAACGTCCTGACTTTC. Encoded protein: CASSPRGSGANVLTF.

The chain joins TRBV7-8 to TRBJ2-1; 9 positions match TRBD2. Germline-derived CDR1 and CDR2 are SGHVS and FQNEAQ. This CDR3 comprises 19 residues. V trimming: 1 base; J trimming: 2 bases; junction bases outside the gene matches: 12. The CDR3 spells CASSLVFRASGGTYNEQFF. The DNA for the CDR3 is TGTGCCAGCAGCTTAGTATTCCGGGCGAGCGGGGGGACCTACAATGAGCAGTTCTTC.

The chain employs TRBV5-6 and TRBJ1-5; 7 positions agree with TRBD1. Germline values: CDR1 SGHDT, CDR2 YYEEEE. With V trimmed by 0 bases and J by 6 bases, 9 bases remained unmatched. The CDR3 totals 16 residues. CDR3 coding DNA: TGTGCCAGCAGCTTGGGGGCGACAGGGCACCGTCAGCCCCAGCATTTT. It translates to CASSLGATGHRQPQHF.

The J gene is TRBJ2-2, the V gene TRBV7-2; maybe TRBD2 (6 bases). CDR3 length: 14 amino acids. The V end lost 2 bases, the J end lost 4 bases, and 8 bases lay between the germline ends. The germline V gene has CDR1 SGHTA and CDR2 FQGNSA. The CDR3 DNA is TGTGCCAGCAGCTTAACGGGGGTCACCGGGGAGCTGTTTTTT. Amino acid sequence: CASSLTGVTGELFF.

The CDR3 sequence: CASSWGQGGQPQHF. For the CDR3, the DNA is TGTGCCAGCAGCTGGGGACAGGGGGGTCAGCCCCAGCATTTT. The gene calls are TRBV5-8 and TRBJ1-5; 11 bases line up with TRBD1. The junction had 2 bases not matched to a gene; V was cut back by 3 bases and J by 6 bases. Looked up from germline, CDR1 is SGHTS and CDR2 is YDEGEE. This CDR3 comprises 14 residues.

The chain links TRBV3-1 (or the pseudogene TRBV3-2) to TRBJ2-5, with 7 nucleotides matching TRBD2. V gave up 1 base and J gave up 1 base; unmatched junction bases: 3. Germline loops: CDR1 LGHDT, CDR2 YNNKEL (reference sequence). There are 15 residues in the CDR3. The CDR3 protein is CASSQAWGGQETQYF. CDR3 DNA sequence: TGTGCCAGCAGCCAAGCCTGGGGGGGCCAAGAGACCCAGTACTTC.

The rearrangement joins TRBV20-1 to TRBJ1-2; 9 bases map to TRBD1. This CDR3 spans 11 amino acids. V shed 6 bases, J shed 8 bases, and the junction held 4 bases outside the gene matches. The germline gives CDR1 DFQATT, CDR2 SNEGSKA (reference sequence). CDR3 nucleotides: TGCAGTGCGTCCACAGGGGGCGGCTACACCTTC. It encodes CSASTGGGYTF.

The V call is TRBV6-2 or TRBV6-3, the J call TRBJ1-5; D gene uncertain. V was pared by 3 bases and J by 11 bases, with 11 bases between. The CDR3 loop spans 12 amino acids. Germline V lookup: CDR1 MNHEY, CDR2 SVGEGT. DNA of the CDR3: TGTGCCAGCAGTTATACCCCCCGAGCCCAGCATTTT. Amino acids: CASSYTPRAQHF.

The DNA for the CDR3 is TGCGCCAGCAGCCTCCGGACAGGGGGTGGGAATGGCTACACCTTC. It yields the protein CASSLRTGGGNGYTF. The chain carries TRBV5-1 and TRBJ1-2; 10 positions agree with TRBD1. Germline V lookup: CDR1 SGHRS, CDR2 YFSETQ. The J segment lost 6 bases and the V segment lost 4 bases, leaving 9 bases of the junction unmatched. CDR3 size: 15 residues.

The chain uses TRBV6-5 and TRBJ1-2; D gene unclear. Germline V gene lookup returns CDR1 MNHEY and CDR2 SVGAGI. The CDR3 length is 13 residues. V was pared by 2 bases and J by 2 bases, with 6 bases between. In DNA form, the CDR3 reads TGTGCCAGCAGTTACGGCAGAAACTATGGCTACACCTTC. Protein product: CASSYGRNYGYTF.

The chain has TRBV5-1 and TRBJ2-3, with 8 bases that match TRBD1. Unmatched junction bases numbered 8, after V lost 5 bases and J lost 3 bases. This CDR3 is built from 15 residues. Germline lookup yields CDR1 SGHRS and CDR2 YFSETQ. CDR3 loop: CASRSGGDPTDTQYF. The CDR3 DNA is TGCGCCAGCAGATCAGGGGGCGATCCGACAGATACGCAGTATTTT.

V gene TRBV14 combines with J gene TRBJ2-3, with D unresolved. In germline, CDR1 is SGHDN, CDR2 FVKESK. The CDR3 has 13 amino acids. Trimming stripped 8 bases from V and 1 base from J, with 10 bases between. CDR3 nucleotides: TGTGCCAGCCGCGCTCAGGGCACAGATACGCAGTATTTT. It specifies CASRAQGTDTQYF.

The rearrangement uses TRBV4-1 and TRBJ1-5; possibly TRBD1 for D (5 bases). Between the trimmed V and J ends, which lost 1 base and 6 bases, there was a span of 13 bases. The CDR3 runs 15 residues. Per germline, CDR1 MGHRA and CDR2 YSYEKL. The CDR3, as DNA: TGCGCCAGCAGCCAAGTGTTGGAGGGGATTCAGCCCCAGCATTTT. Its translation is CASSQVLEGIQPQHF.

The V and J genes are TRBV7-3 and TRBJ1-1; D may be TRBD1 (6 bases). Germline V gives CDR1 SGHTA, CDR2 FQGTGA. Deletions cut 5 bases from V and 3 bases from J, with 13 bases between. This CDR3 is built from 14 residues. The CDR3 DNA is TGTGCCAGCAGCCCTGACACAGGGTACACTGAAGCTTTCTTT. Encoded protein: CASSPDTGYTEAFF.

In its sample, this clone was seen many times. The rearrangement links TRBV3-1 (or the pseudogene TRBV3-2) to TRBJ1-6, with 9 bases matching TRBD1. Germline V gene lookup returns CDR1 LGHDT and CDR2 YNNKEL (reference sequence). The CDR3 runs to 15 residues. The trim removed 4 bases at V and 9 bases at J, leaving 7 bases unmatched. CDR3 sequence: CASSPTGTGSSPLHF. CDR3 bases: TGTGCCAGCAGCCCTACCGGGACAGGGTCTTCACCCCTCCACTTT.